Listed below are T cell receptor beta chains from one sample, sequenced in a study of CD8 T cells in Susac syndrome. Via MiXCR, TCRdb re-called the immunoSEQ multiplex PCR reads, giving one row per CDR3 protein. The table includes about 250,000 distinct CDR3 sequences, approximately 92% detected once. The sample consisted of CD4+ T cells from PBMCs. These receptors were collected from a human donor with multiple sclerosis. CDR3s include the opening cysteine and the closing phenylalanine or tryptophan. A D gene is named only where the DNA matches it firmly. Clone sizes are given selectively: once, few, many, or a class where the clone is expanded.

J gene,V gene,clone size,D gene,CDR3 DNA,CDR3 protein
TRBJ1-2,TRBV6-5,once,NA,TGTGCCAGCAGTTACTCGATCGTGGGCGAGGGCTATGGCTACACCTTC,CASSYSIVGEGYGYTF
TRBJ1-1,TRBV5-4,NA,TRBD1,TGTGCCAGCACCCGTCGACAGGGGAACACTGAAGCTTTCTTT,CASTRRQGNTEAFF
TRBJ2-5,TRBV6-6,NA,TRBD2,TGTGCCAGCAGCCAGGGACTAGCGGGGCGGGAGACCCAGTACTTC,CASSQGLAGRETQYF
TRBJ2-5,TRBV7-2,once,TRBD2,TGTGCCAGCAGCTCGGAAGGGACTAGCGGGGGGGCCACCCAGTACTTC,CASSSEGTSGGATQYF
TRBJ2-5,TRBV29-1,NA,NA,TGCAGCGTGCAAAACCCCCCAGGGAAGCAGACCCAGTACTTC,CSVQNPPGKQTQYF
TRBJ1-5,TRBV6-6,NA,NA,TGTGCCAGCAGTTACTTGGTCCTGCGGGGCAATCAGCCCCAGCATTTT,CASSYLVLRGNQPQHF
TRBJ2-1,TRBV25-1,few,NA,TGTGCCAGCAGTAGGGGGACTGAGCAGTTCTTC,CASSRGTEQFF
TRBJ2-3,TRBV6-2/TRBV6-3,once,TRBD2,TGTGCCAGCAGGGGAAGGGGACTAGCGGGTTATAGCACAGATACGCAGTATTTT,CASRGRGLAGYSTDTQYF
TRBJ2-5,TRBV12-3/TRBV12-4,few,NA,TGTGCCAGCAGTTCGACAGGAGAGACCCAGTACTTC,CASSSTGETQYF
TRBJ2-1,TRBV3-1,NA,TRBD1,TGTGCCAGCAGCGGGACAGCCTCCTACAATGAGCAGTTCTTC,CASSGTASYNEQFF
TRBJ2-4,TRBV12-3/TRBV12-4,NA,TRBD2,TGTGCCAGCCTACGCCGGGGGGGTTTGGGCAAAAACATTCAGTACTTC,CASLRRGGLGKNIQYF
TRBJ1-5,TRBV20-1,NA,NA,TGCAGTGCTAGACAGGGGAATAGCAATCAGCCCCAGCATTTT,CSARQGNSNQPQHF
TRBJ2-7,TRBV30,NA,NA,TGTGCCCTCTCTCGGGGTGTGGTCGAGCAGTACTTC,CALSRGVVEQYF
TRBJ1-3,TRBV18,NA,TRBD1,TGTGCCAGCTCACCGGGACAGGGGGGCGGAAACACCATATATTTT,CASSPGQGGGNTIYF
TRBJ2-7,TRBV20-1,NA,TRBD1,TGCAGTGCTGGGCAGACAGGGCTTAGATACGAGCAGTACTTC,CSAGQTGLRYEQYF
TRBJ2-1,TRBV5-1,NA,TRBD2,TGCGCCAGCAGCTTGGCCGGGACAAGGAGCGGGGGGACCTACAATGAGCAGTTCTTC,CASSLAGTRSGGTYNEQFF
TRBJ2-2,TRBV9,once,NA,TGTGCCAGCAGCGTACGTCTGGAGACTGGTCACGGGGAGCTGTTTTTT,CASSVRLETGHGELFF
TRBJ2-1,TRBV7-9,once,TRBD2,TGTGCCAGCAGCTTCTTAGCGGGGGCCTACAATGAGCAGTTCTTC,CASSFLAGAYNEQFF
TRBJ2-6,TRBV15,once,TRBD1,TGTGCCACCAGCAGGGACAGGACTTCCAACGTCCTGACTTTC,CATSRDRTSNVLTF
TRBJ2-5,TRBV6-2/TRBV6-3,NA,NA,TGTGCCAGCAGTTCGGTCGGACGGGGGGCCGGGGTTCCAGAGACCCAGTACTTC,CASSSVGRGAGVPETQYF
TRBJ2-6,TRBV5-1,NA,NA,TGCGCCAGCAGCGGGTCCAAGGCTGGGGCCAACGTCCTGACTTTC,CASSGSKAGANVLTF
TRBJ2-7,TRBV20-1,NA,NA,TGCAGTGCTAGAATGGCTGCCGGAAGCTCCTACGAGCAGTACTTC,CSARMAAGSSYEQYF
TRBJ1-1,TRBV7-3,NA,NA,TGTGCCAGCAGCTGGAGACAGAACACTGAAGCTTTCTTT,CASSWRQNTEAFF
TRBJ2-7,TRBV9,NA,TRBD1,TGTGCCAGCAGCGCCCGACAGGGGGAGACGGAGCAGTACTTC,CASSARQGETEQYF
TRBJ1-5,TRBV6-1,NA,NA,TGTGCCAGCAGTGAACAGGTCAATCAGCCCCAGCATTTT,CASSEQVNQPQHF
TRBJ1-3,TRBV3-1,NA,NA,TGTGCCAGCAGCCAAGTACCTGGAAACACCATATATTTT,CASSQVPGNTIYF
TRBJ1-4,TRBV6-6,NA,NA,TGTGCCAGCAGTTACTGGCAGTCGGGAGAAAAACTGTTTTTT,CASSYWQSGEKLFF
TRBJ2-1,TRBV7-2,NA,TRBD1,TGTGCCAGCAGCAGGGACAGGGGAACCTACAATGAGCAGTTCTTC,CASSRDRGTYNEQFF
TRBJ1-1,TRBV27,NA,TRBD1,TGTGCCAGCAGTTTATGGGGGACAGGGAACACTGAAGCTTTCTTT,CASSLWGTGNTEAFF
TRBJ1-6,TRBV20-1,NA,TRBD1,TGCAGTGCTAGAGTGGGGACAGGGGGCTTGGGTAGCTATAATTCACCCCTCCACTTT,CSARVGTGGLGSYNSPLHF
TRBJ2-2,TRBV5-1,NA,TRBD1,TGCGCCAGCAGCTTGGTGGGACAGCTAAACACCGGGGAGCTGTTTTTT,CASSLVGQLNTGELFF
TRBJ2-3,TRBV10-3,NA,NA,TGTGCCATCAGCCGCGGGGATACGCAGTATTTT,CAISRGDTQYF
TRBJ2-7,TRBV20-1,NA,TRBD1,TGCAGTGCTAGACCCCCTGGAGGTCAGGGGGCGCATCTTGGCGAGCAGTACTTC,CSARPPGGQGAHLGEQYF
TRBJ1-4,TRBV3-1,NA,TRBD1,TGTGCCAGCAGCCAAGATTTCGGGACAGGGGAGCGCGAAAAACTGTTTTTT,CASSQDFGTGEREKLFF
TRBJ2-1,TRBV5-1,NA,TRBD2,TGCGCCAGCAGCTCCGGGAGGGCCTTTGAGCAGTTCTTC,CASSSGRAFEQFF
TRBJ1-4,TRBV24-1,once,NA,TGTGCCACCAGTCAGGGGCTGAATGAAAAACTGTTTTTT,CATSQGLNEKLFF
TRBJ2-2,TRBV27,NA,TRBD1,TGTGCCAGCAGTTTACAGGACAGGGCGGCCGGGGAGCTGTTTTTT,CASSLQDRAAGELFF
TRBJ2-2,TRBV5-1,NA,NA,TGCGCCAGCAGGCTCACAGGGTCCACCGGGGAGCTGTTTTTT,CASRLTGSTGELFF
TRBJ1-3,TRBV2,NA,TRBD1,TGTGCCAGCAGCGGACAGGGGGCCAACACCATATATTTT,CASSGQGANTIYF
TRBJ2-1,TRBV7-9,once,TRBD2,TGTGCCAGCAGCTGGGGCTTGCGGGGGTCGTCCTACAATGAGCAGTTCTTC,CASSWGLRGSSYNEQFF
TRBJ2-1,TRBV12-3/TRBV12-4,NA,NA,TGTGCCAGCAGCCATGACAGGCACTCCTACAATGAGCAGTTCTTC,CASSHDRHSYNEQFF
TRBJ2-2,TRBV9,NA,NA,TGTGCCAGCAGCCCCCACGGACAAGCAGGCGGCGGGGAGCTGTTTTTT,CASSPHGQAGGGELFF
TRBJ2-7,TRBV5-1,NA,NA,TGCGCCAGCAGCCCCGGACAAGGGTTCGAGCAGTACTTC,CASSPGQGFEQYF
TRBJ2-7,TRBV11-1,NA,TRBD1,TGTGCCAGCGCAGTCCCTGGACAGGGACGCGAGCAGTACTTC,CASAVPGQGREQYF
TRBJ1-1,TRBV7-8,NA,NA,TGTGCCAGCAGCTTAACGGTAGACACTGAAGCTTTCTTT,CASSLTVDTEAFF
TRBJ1-2,TRBV5-6,NA,TRBD1,TGTGCCAGCAGCCTGACAGGGGGCATCTATGGCTACACCTTC,CASSLTGGIYGYTF
TRBJ1-2,TRBV12-3/TRBV12-4,NA,TRBD1,TGTGCCAGCAGTTTAGCGACAGGGGTGGGTGGCTACACCTTC,CASSLATGVGGYTF
TRBJ2-7,TRBV9,NA,TRBD1,TGTGCCAGCAGCGTGACCGGGACAGAGAGTTACGAGCAGTACTTC,CASSVTGTESYEQYF
TRBJ1-6,TRBV3-1,NA,NA,TGTGCCAGCAGCCAAGAAGATTGGGCAACACGGCCCAGTTCACCCCTCCACTTT,CASSQEDWATRPSSPLHF
TRBJ2-5,TRBV13,NA,TRBD1,TGTGCCAGCAGCGCCGGGACAGGGCGAGAGACCCAGTACTTC,CASSAGTGRETQYF
TRBJ2-2,TRBV2,NA,NA,TGTGCCAGCAGCCCGGACGGTCTCGGGTTGACCGGGGAGCTGTTTTTT,CASSPDGLGLTGELFF
TRBJ1-5,TRBV2,NA,TRBD1,TGTGCCAGCACCGGGGACAGGGCAGGTCAGCCCCAGCATTTT,CASTGDRAGQPQHF
TRBJ2-5,TRBV20-1,NA,NA,TGCAGTGCTAGAGGGGCTCAAGAGACCCAGTACTTC,CSARGAQETQYF
TRBJ2-7,TRBV5-1,NA,TRBD2,TGCGCCAGCAGCACCCGGACTAGCGGGGGCGAGCAGTACTTC,CASSTRTSGGEQYF
TRBJ1-4,TRBV3-1,NA,NA,TGTGCCAGCGGATACAGGGCGGTGAATGAAAAACTGTTTTTT,CASGYRAVNEKLFF
TRBJ2-2,TRBV12-3/TRBV12-4,NA,NA,TGTGCCAGCAGTTCCGGACCCTTGAACACCGGGGAGCTGTTTTTT,CASSSGPLNTGELFF
TRBJ2-3,TRBV6-1,NA,NA,TGTGCCAGCAGTGAAGCGCTTCGGGACCGGCTGGATTTT,CASSEALRDRLDF